The rows below give T cell receptor beta chains drawn from one sample of a study of T cell responses to AZD1222 COVID-19 vaccine. This table comes from immunoSEQ multiplex PCR, and its TCRdb copy is limited to in-frame clones, with some not included. The sample records approximately 150,000 clones, about 92% being singletons. The starting material was peripheral blood, obtained 28 days after the second AZD1222 dose. The source of these receptors is an adult who received the AZD1222 COVID-19 vaccine. CDR3s include the opening cysteine and the closing phenylalanine or tryptophan. A D gene is named only where the DNA matches it firmly.

NA	TRBV7-9	TRBJ2-2	CASISTGTGELFF	TGTGCCAGCATCTCGACCGGGACCGGGGAGCTGTTTTTT
TRBD2	TRBV4-3	TRBJ2-3	CASSPRSASGRSSDTQYF	TGCGCCAGCAGCCCCCGTTCGGCTAGCGGGAGAAGCTCAGATACGCAGTATTTT
TRBD1	TRBV15	TRBJ2-2	CATSRGGQGWTGELFF	TGTGCCACCAGCAGAGGGGGACAGGGATGGACCGGGGAGCTGTTTTTT
NA	TRBV7-3	TRBJ2-2	CASSSTRRTTGELFF	TGTGCCAGCAGCTCCACCCGACGTACTACCGGGGAGCTGTTTTTT
NA	TRBV14	TRBJ1-3	CASSPRVDSGNTIYF	TGTGCCAGCAGCCCAAGGGTGGATTCTGGAAACACCATATATTTT
NA	TRBV5-1	TRBJ2-1	CASSLASSATYNEQFF	TGCGCCAGCAGCTTGGCCTCTAGCGCGACTTACAATGAGCAGTTCTTC
NA	TRBV14	TRBJ2-1	CASSQWQGSYNEQFF	TGTGCCAGCAGCCAATGGCAGGGATCCTACAATGAGCAGTTCTTC
NA	TRBV5-1	TRBJ2-1	CASSSGTPHANEQFF	TGCGCCAGCAGCTCCGGGACACCCCACGCAAATGAGCAGTTCTTC
NA	TRBV30	TRBJ2-2	CAWSLWGYTGELFF	TGTGCCTGGAGTCTTTGGGGTTACACCGGGGAGCTGTTTTTT
NA	TRBV25-1	TRBJ2-1	CASERADSYNEQFF	TGTGCCAGCGAGCGGGCCGACTCTTACAATGAGCAGTTCTTC
TRBD2	TRBV7-8	TRBJ2-7	CASRNWTSGPYEQYF	TGTGCCAGCAGGAACTGGACTAGCGGACCCTACGAGCAGTACTTC
TRBD1	TRBV29-1	TRBJ2-2	CSGWTGTGELFF	TGCAGCGGGTGGACAGGGACCGGGGAGCTGTTTTTT
TRBD2	TRBV19	TRBJ2-7	CASSMLAGEEQYF	TGTGCCAGTAGTATGCTAGCGGGAGAGGAGCAGTACTTC
NA	TRBV2	TRBJ2-2	CASRAGELFF	TGTGCCAGCAGGGCCGGGGAGCTGTTTTTT
NA	TRBV18	TRBJ2-3	CASSRGSGGTDTQYF	TGTGCCAGCTCACGCGGGTCTGGCGGAACAGATACGCAGTATTTT
NA	TRBV3-1/TRBV3-2	TRBJ1-2	CASSRGVHYGYTF	TGTGCCAGCAGCCGAGGCGTCCACTATGGCTACACCTTC
NA	TRBV18	TRBJ1-1	CASSPLAGNTEAFF	TGTGCCAGCTCACCACTGGCGGGGAACACTGAAGCTTTCTTT
NA	TRBV28	TRBJ1-3	CASSLKPGGTIYF	TGTGCCAGCAGTCTAAAACCGGGAGGCACCATATATTTT
TRBD1	TRBV28	TRBJ1-5	CASRQQGSSNQPQHF	TGTGCCAGCAGACAACAGGGGTCTTCGAATCAGCCCCAGCATTTT
NA	TRBV30	TRBJ1-4	CAWSVARRTAPTNEKLFF	TGTGCCTGGAGTGTAGCCCGAAGGACAGCCCCAACTAATGAAAAACTGTTTTTT
NA	TRBV7-9	TRBJ2-2	CASSLREGGELFF	TGTGCCAGCAGCTTACGAGAAGGGGGGGAGCTGTTTTTT